The 24 T cell receptor beta chains listed next were all sequenced from one sample in a study of shared clonotypes between healthy human individuals (dated by TCRdb to 2020 to 2022). Libraries came from the immunoSEQ multiplex PCR assay. TCRdb retrieved this table from immuneACCESS and kept in-frame rearrangements only. Not all clones are present; in checked studies, unresolved V genes account for under half, and no reason is known for the remainder. The sample records approximately 1,000,000 clones, approximately 77% of which are singletons. The ten largest clones add up to almost 0.9% of the sample. Input material: memory CD4+ T cells from PBMCs. The cell subset or site label of this sample denotes: CD45RA-negative fraction. Receptors were obtained from a man younger than 35 in good health. Some clones in this sample may be carry-over from other donors' samples.

This rearrangement joins TRBV28 to TRBJ2-1; 14 nucleotides align to TRBD2. V was clipped by 1 base and J by 5 bases; unmatched bases: 4. Germline CDR1 reads MDHEN; CDR2 reads SYDVKM. The CDR3 contains 17 residues. CDR3 sequence: CASSLSKGLAGDNEQFF. In DNA, the CDR3 is TGTGCCAGCAGTTTATCAAAGGGACTAGCGGGGGACAATGAGCAGTTCTTC.

The chain employs TRBV25-1 and TRBJ2-7, with TRBD1 as a possible D gene (5 bases). CDR1 and CDR2 (germline): MGHDK, SYGVNS. The CDR3 is 13 residues long. Deletions cut 5 bases from V and 9 bases from J, with 17 bases between. The CDR3: CASSPNARQRQYF. The CDR3 DNA follows: TGTGCCAGCAGTCCAAACGCCCGACAGAGGCAGTACTTC.

This clone was seen only a few times. The gene calls are TRBV28 and TRBJ1-2; no clear D gene. The germline V gene encodes CDR1 MDHEN and CDR2 SYDVKM. Between the trimmed V and J ends, which lost 3 bases and 5 bases, there was a span of 7 bases. CDR3 length: 12 amino acids. The CDR3 region has the DNA TGTGCCAGCAGTTTCCCCCGGTATGGCTACACCTTC. It is translated as CASSFPRYGYTF.

This chain uses TRBV9 with TRBJ2-1; TRBD2 agrees at 9 bases. With 6 bases clipped from V and 4 bases from J, the junction kept 5 bases outside the gene matches. Germline loops: CDR1 SGDLS, CDR2 YYNGEE. CDR3 length: 14 residues. The CDR3 here is CASTPSGTYNEQFF. For the CDR3, the DNA is TGTGCCAGCACCCCTAGCGGGACATACAATGAGCAGTTCTTC.

J is TRBJ2-5 and V is TRBV28, with 9 positions matching TRBD1. V was pared by 2 bases and J by 4 bases, with 5 bases of the junction left unmatched. CDR3 length: 15 residues. Germline loops: CDR1 MDHEN, CDR2 SYDVKM. CDR3 nucleotides: TGTGCCAGCAGTTTAAATCACAGGGGGCGAGAGACCCAGTACTTC. Its translation is CASSLNHRGRETQYF. Full variable domain (remainder filled in from reference TRBV28 and TRBJ2-5): DVKVTQSSRYLVKRTGEKVFLECVQDMDHENMFWYRQDPGLGLRLIYFSYDVKMKEKGDIPEGYSVSREKKERFSLILESASTNQTSMYLCASSLNHRGRETQYFGPGTRLLVL.

The rearrangement uses TRBV5-1 and TRBJ2-5, with 9 bases matching TRBD1. V trimming: 4 bases; J trimming: 4 bases; junction bases outside the gene matches: 5. The germline V gene has CDR1 SGHRS and CDR2 YFSETQ. There are 14 residues in the CDR3. CDR3 nucleotides: TGCGCCAGCAGCCGGGGGACAGGGCTAGAGACCCAGTACTTC. Protein product: CASSRGTGLETQYF.

The chain employs TRBV15 and TRBJ1-1; D ambiguous. Germline lookup yields CDR1 LNHNV and CDR2 YYDKDF (reference sequence). V lost 3 bases to trimming and J lost 1 base, with 15 bases between them. The CDR3 loop spans 16 amino acids. In DNA, the CDR3 is TGTGCCACCAGCAGGCGTCAGGCCCCCGGGAACACTGAAGCTTTCTTT. It specifies CATSRRQAPGNTEAFF.

The chain is built from TRBV28 and TRBJ2-7, with 7 bases aligning to TRBD2. The CDR3 consists of 17 residues. Germline assignment: CDR1 MDHEN and CDR2 SYDVKM. Trimming removed 8 bases from V and 2 bases from J; junction bases left unmatched: 18. The CDR3 nucleotides read TGTGCCAGCCTCCGCCCCCCTATTAGCGGGCTTACCTACGAGCAGTACTTC. It specifies CASLRPPISGLTYEQYF.

The rearrangement links TRBV7-9 to TRBJ2-7; TRBD1 is a possible D gene (5 bases). The V end lost 1 base, the J end lost 5 bases, and 9 bases lay between the germline ends. There are 13 residues in the CDR3. The germline gives CDR1 SEHNR, CDR2 FQNEAQ (reference sequence). DNA of the CDR3: TGTGCCAGCAGCTTAGATAGGGGAAACGAGCAGTACTTC. It codes for CASSLDRGNEQYF.

The genes are TRBV2 and TRBJ2-7; 10 bases are shared with TRBD2. In germline, CDR1 is SNHLY, CDR2 FYNNEI. CDR3 length equals 15 residues. The ends lost 6 bases at V and 3 bases at J; junction bases unmatched: 8. The CDR3 DNA reads as TGTGCCAGCAGGGCTACTAGCGGGGAGCTCTACGAGCAGTACTTC. It is translated as CASRATSGELYEQYF.

The chain couples TRBV6-5 to TRBJ2-3; possible D gene TRBD2, 6 bases. V lost 6 bases and J lost 6, with 16 bases in between. CDR3 length equals 14 residues. Per germline, CDR1 MNHEY and CDR2 SVGAGI. The CDR3 reads CASRPWLGRDTQYF. The DNA of the CDR3 is TGTGCCAGCAGACCTTGGTTGGGGAGGGATACGCAGTATTTT.

V is TRBV7-9 and J is TRBJ1-2; tentatively, D is TRBD1 (6 bases). Trimming took off 5 bases at V and 3 bases at J, with 13 bases between the two ends. The germline CDR1 and CDR2 sequences are SEHNR and FQNEAQ (reference sequence). The length of the CDR3 is 14 residues. In DNA, the CDR3 is TGTGCCAGCAGCCCCAGGACAGTCTACTATGGCTACACCTTC. Translating gives CASSPRTVYYGYTF.

V usage is TRBV19 and J usage is TRBJ1-1; 7 bases fit TRBD1. V was clipped by 11 bases and J by 5 bases; unmatched bases: 20. From germline, CDR1 is LNHDA and CDR2 SQIVND (reference sequence). The CDR3 is 16 residues long. The CDR3 bases are TGTGCCTCCTCGCCCGGAAGGGGGCGATTCGGGACTGAAGCTTTCTTT. Translating it yields CASSPGRGRFGTEAFF.

Many counts were recorded for this clone. The chain recombines TRBV6-6 with TRBJ1-5, with no clear D. The V gene's germline CDR1 is MNHNY and CDR2 SVGAGI (reference sequence). CDR3 length equals 13 residues. Trimming took off 6 bases at V and 6 bases at J, with 12 bases between the two ends. CDR3: CASSLDAGQPQHF. The CDR3 DNA follows: TGTGCCAGCAGCCTCGATGCGGGTCAGCCCCAGCATTTT.

The genes are TRBV18 and TRBJ2-7; a weak D match, TRBD2 (5 bases). This CDR3 spans 14 amino acids. Trimming removed 1 base at V and 7 bases at J, with 14 bases between. Looked up from germline, CDR1 is KGHSH and CDR2 is LQKENI. Here the CDR3 reads CASSPRHGPGEQYF. The CDR3 coding sequence is TGTGCCAGCTCACCACGCCACGGCCCGGGGGAGCAGTACTTC. The complete variable domain, with remaining parts taken from reference TRBV18 and TRBJ2-7, reads NAGVMQNPRHLVRRRGQEARLRCSPMKGHSHVYWYRQLPEEGLKFMVYLQKENIIDESGMPKERFSAEFPKEGPSILRIQQVVRGDSAAYFCASSPRHGPGEQYFGPGTRLTVT.

The rearrangement links TRBV10-3 to TRBJ2-3; 11 bases are shared with TRBD2. The V segment lost 10 bases and the J segment 1 base; nucleotides outside the gene matches: 7. The length of the CDR3 is 15 residues. Per the germline V gene, CDR1 is ENHRY and CDR2 is SYGVKD. This chain's CDR3 is CATGTSGRGTDTQYF. CDR3 coding DNA: TGTGCCACCGGGACTAGCGGAAGGGGCACAGATACGCAGTATTTT.

This clone has a count of ten or more. The chain combines TRBV27 with TRBJ2-7; 8 positions agree with TRBD2. The germline gives CDR1 MNHEY, CDR2 SMNVEV (reference sequence). The CDR3 has 16 residues. Unmatched junction bases numbered 12, after V lost 5 bases and J lost 3 bases. The CDR3 loop reads CASSAPGSGRGYEQYF. CDR3 DNA sequence: TGTGCCAGCAGTGCCCCAGGGAGCGGGAGAGGCTACGAGCAGTACTTC.

Note on this clone: At one boundary the junction diverges from the germline segment, which might be a read error. The CDR3 sequence: CASRKTRDSSPEVF. CDR3 nucleotide sequence: TGTGCCAGTAGGAAAACACGGGACAGCTCCCCGGAAGTCTTC. The rearrangement joins TRBV19 to TRBJ2-7; 7 bases are shared with TRBD1. CDR3 length: 14 residues. In germline, CDR1 is LNHDA, CDR2 SQIVND (reference sequence).

On this clone itself: Other nucleotide sequences from this sample produce the same CDR3. The chain has TRBV14 and TRBJ2-1; D is unclear. V was pared by 4 bases and J by 5 bases, with 6 bases between. CDR3 size: 12 residues. Germline V gene data show CDR1 as SGHDN and CDR2 as FVKESK. The CDR3 sequence: CASSPTHNEQFF. The CDR3 nucleotides are TGTGCCAGCAGCCCCACGCACAATGAGCAGTTCTTC.

To note about this clone: This CDR3 is also generated by other DNA sequences in the sample. V and J are TRBV27 and TRBJ2-1; TRBD2 is a possible D gene (5 bases). Between the trimmed V and J ends, which lost 3 bases and 0 bases, there was a span of 6 bases. CDR1 is MNHEY and CDR2 is SMNVEV in the germline V gene (reference sequence). The CDR3 sequence is 14 residues long. This chain's CDR3 is CASSFGGSYNEQFF. For the CDR3, the DNA is TGTGCCAGCAGTTTCGGAGGCTCCTACAATGAGCAGTTCTTC.

The chain employs TRBV15 and TRBJ2-3; D is uncertain. The germline gives CDR1 LNHNV, CDR2 YYDKDF (reference sequence). CDR3 length: 15 amino acids. Trimming pared 4 bases from V and 7 bases from J, leaving 18 bases between. CDR3 amino acids: CATSIDLVSANTQYF. The CDR3, as DNA: TGTGCCACCAGCATTGATCTAGTTTCGGCAAATACGCAGTATTTT.

This chain joins TRBV27 and TRBJ2-7; D gene ambiguous. The germline V gene has CDR1 MNHEY and CDR2 SMNVEV (reference sequence). The V end lost 6 bases, the J end lost 2 bases, and 20 bases lay between the germline ends. The CDR3 runs 16 residues. Here the CDR3 reads CASSFSLVGRTYEQYF. The CDR3 nucleotides are TGTGCCAGCAGCTTCTCGCTTGTTGGGCGGACCTACGAGCAGTACTTC.

The chain uses TRBV2 and TRBJ2-5; TRBD2 aligns across 13 bases. Trimming cost V 5 bases and J 5 bases; bases outside gene matches: 5. Germline V gives CDR1 SNHLY, CDR2 FYNNEI. The CDR3 loop spans 15 amino acids. DNA of the CDR3: TGTGCCAGCAGTTGGACTAGCGGGAGTTCGGAGACCCAGTACTTC. Its protein product is CASSWTSGSSETQYF. The variable domain in full, with the rest retrieved from reference TRBV2 and TRBJ2-5, is EPEVTQTPSHQVTQMGQEVILRCVPISNHLYFYWYRQILGQKVEFLVSFYNNEISEKSEIFDDQFSVERPDGSNFTLKIRSTKLEDSAMYFCASSWTSGSSETQYFGPGTRLLVL.

This sequence joins TRBV28 and TRBJ1-6; 9 nucleotides align to TRBD1. CDR1 and CDR2 from the germline V gene are MDHEN and SYDVKM. The CDR3 consists of 14 residues. After removal of 6 bases from V and 3 bases from J, the junction contained 0 bases not matched to a gene. DNA of the CDR3: TGTGCCAGCAGGACAGGGGGCTATAATTCACCCCTCCACTTT. Protein: CASRTGGYNSPLHF.